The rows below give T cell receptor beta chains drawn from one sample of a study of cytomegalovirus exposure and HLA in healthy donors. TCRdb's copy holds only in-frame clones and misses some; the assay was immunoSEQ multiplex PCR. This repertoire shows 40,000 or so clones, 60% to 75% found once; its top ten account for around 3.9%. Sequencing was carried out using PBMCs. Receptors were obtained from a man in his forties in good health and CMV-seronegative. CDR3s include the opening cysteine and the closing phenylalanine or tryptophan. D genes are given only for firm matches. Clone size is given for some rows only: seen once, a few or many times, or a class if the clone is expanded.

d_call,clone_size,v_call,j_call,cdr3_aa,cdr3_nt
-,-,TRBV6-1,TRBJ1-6,CASSDVQGLGSPLHF,TGTGCCAGCAGTGACGTCCAGGGGCTTGGATCACCCCTCCACTTT
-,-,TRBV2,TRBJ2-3,CASSVRWGDTDTQYF,TGTGCCAGCAGTGTCAGGTGGGGGGACACAGATACGCAGTATTTT
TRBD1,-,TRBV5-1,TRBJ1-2,CASSFEGAGYGYTF,TGCGCCAGCAGCTTTGAGGGGGCGGGGTATGGCTACACCTTC
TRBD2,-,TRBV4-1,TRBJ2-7,CASSQERRAGVYEQYF,TGCGCCAGCAGCCAAGAAAGGAGAGCGGGGGTCTACGAGCAGTACTTC
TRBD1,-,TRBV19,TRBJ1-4,CASSPGGGSEKLFF,TGTGCCAGTAGTCCAGGGGGCGGGAGTGAAAAACTGTTTTTT
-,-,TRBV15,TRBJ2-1,CATSIMSGAYNEQFF,TGTGCCACCAGCATTATGTCCGGGGCCTACAATGAGCAGTTCTTC
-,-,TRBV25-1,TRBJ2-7,CASSAGTYEQYF,TGTGCCAGCAGTGCTGGTACCTACGAGCAGTACTTC
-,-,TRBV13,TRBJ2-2,CASSNTEPWTGELFF,TGTGCCAGCAGCAACACAGAGCCCTGGACCGGGGAGCTGTTTTTT
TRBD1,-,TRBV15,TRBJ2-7,CATSTGTGYEQYF,TGTGCCACCAGCACCGGGACAGGGTACGAGCAGTACTTC
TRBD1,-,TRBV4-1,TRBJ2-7,CASSSNRGTTYEQYF,TGCGCCAGCAGCTCAAACAGGGGAACGACCTACGAGCAGTACTTC
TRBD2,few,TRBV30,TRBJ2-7,CAWSPPPRLARTYEQYF,TGTGCCTGGAGTCCTCCTCCTCGACTAGCGAGAACCTACGAGCAGTACTTC
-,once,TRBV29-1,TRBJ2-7,CSVEDPAGPYEQYF,TGCAGCGTTGAAGATCCAGCGGGTCCCTACGAGCAGTACTTC
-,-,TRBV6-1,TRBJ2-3,CASSDRDRFTDTQYF,TGTGCCAGCAGTGATCGCGACAGGTTCACAGATACGCAGTATTTT
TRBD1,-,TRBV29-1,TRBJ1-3,CSVRQGSSPGNTIYF,TGCAGCGTTCGACAGGGATCGTCTCCTGGAAACACCATATATTTT
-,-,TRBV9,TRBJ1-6,CASSASHRSSYNSPLHF,TGTGCCAGCAGCGCATCCCATCGTAGCTCCTATAATTCACCCCTCCACTTT
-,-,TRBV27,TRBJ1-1,CASSLEGMNTEAFF,TGTGCCAGCAGTTTAGAGGGAATGAACACTGAAGCTTTCTTT
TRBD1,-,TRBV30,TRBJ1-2,CAWSLQGARGGYTF,TGTGCCTGGAGCTTACAGGGGGCTAGGGGTGGCTACACCTTC
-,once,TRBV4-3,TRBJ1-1,CASSQDRLNTEAFF,TGCGCCAGCAGCCAAGACAGGTTGAACACTGAAGCTTTCTTT
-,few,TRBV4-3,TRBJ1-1,CASSQEMGRNTEAFF,TGCGCCAGCAGCCAAGAGATGGGCCGTAACACTGAAGCTTTCTTT
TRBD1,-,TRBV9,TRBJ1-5,CASSEGAHQPQHF,TGTGCCAGCAGCGAGGGGGCCCATCAGCCCCAGCATTTT
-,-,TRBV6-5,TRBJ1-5,CASSYAQGGQPQHF,TGTGCCAGCAGTTACGCTCAGGGAGGCCAGCCCCAGCATTTT
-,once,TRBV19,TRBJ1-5,CASSIGRGFDQPQHF,TGTGCCAGTAGTATCGGCCGGGGATTTGATCAGCCCCAGCATTTT
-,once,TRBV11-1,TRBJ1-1,CASSLVQGLNTEAFF,TGTGCCAGCAGCTTAGTCCAGGGTCTGAACACTGAAGCTTTCTTT
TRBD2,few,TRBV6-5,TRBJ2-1,CASSLGTSGYNEQFF,TGTGCCAGCAGCCTAGGGACTAGCGGTTACAATGAGCAGTTCTTC
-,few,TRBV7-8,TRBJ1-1,CASSLGGPNTEAFF,TGTGCCAGCAGCTTAGGCGGTCCGAACACTGAAGCTTTCTTT
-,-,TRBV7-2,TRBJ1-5,CASSSDYYSNQPQHF,TGTGCCAGCAGCTCGGACTATTATAGCAATCAGCCCCAGCATTTT
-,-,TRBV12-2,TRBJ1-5,CASRLVCRLSSNQPQHF,TGTGCAAGTCGCTTAGTCTGCAGACTTTCAAGCAATCAGCCCCAGCATTTT
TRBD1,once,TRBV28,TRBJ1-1,CASSLTGQVTEAFF,TGTGCCAGCAGTCTTACGGGACAGGTTACTGAAGCTTTCTTT
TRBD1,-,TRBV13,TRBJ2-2,CATRGTGTATGELFF,TGTGCCACCAGGGGGACCGGGACAGCCACCGGGGAGCTGTTTTTT
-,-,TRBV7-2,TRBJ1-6,CASSAHRAQPLHF,TGTGCCAGCAGCGCCCACAGGGCTCAACCCCTCCACTTT
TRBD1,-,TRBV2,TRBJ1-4,CASSDRGNNEKLFF,TGTGCCAGCAGTGACAGGGGGAATAATGAAAAACTGTTTTTT
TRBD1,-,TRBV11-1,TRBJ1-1,CASSSPGQGENEAFF,TGTGCCAGCAGCTCACCAGGACAGGGGGAGAATGAAGCTTTCTTT
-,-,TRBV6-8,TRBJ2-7,CAYPRGSREQYF,TGTGCCTACCCGAGGGGGTCTCGCGAGCAGTACTTC
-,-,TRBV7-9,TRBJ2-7,CASSETGEASDEQYF,TGTGCCAGCAGCGAAACAGGGGAGGCGAGCGACGAGCAGTACTTC
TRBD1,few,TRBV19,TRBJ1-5,CASSPTGGNNQPQHF,TGTGCCAGTAGTCCGACAGGGGGAAACAATCAGCCCCAGCATTTT
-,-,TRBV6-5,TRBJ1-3,CASSYSSRSGNTIYF,TGTGCCAGCAGTTACTCGAGCCGCTCTGGAAACACCATATATTTT
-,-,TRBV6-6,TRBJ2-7,CASSYKTEQGEQYF,TGTGCCAGCAGTTATAAGACAGAGCAAGGCGAGCAGTACTTC
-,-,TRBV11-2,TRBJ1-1,CASSPPGGEAFF,TGTGCCAGCAGCCCTCCCGGGGGGGAAGCTTTCTTT
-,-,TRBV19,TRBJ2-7,CASSMGAGDEQYF,TGTGCCAGTAGTATGGGGGCGGGGGACGAGCAGTACTTC
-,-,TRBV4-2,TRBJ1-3,CASSQVQVIHDTIYF,TGTGCCAGCAGCCAAGTACAGGTGATTCATGACACCATATATTTT
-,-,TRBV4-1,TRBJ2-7,CASSPTPIELREQYF,TGCGCCAGCAGCCCAACCCCGATAGAGCTTCGAGAGCAGTACTTC
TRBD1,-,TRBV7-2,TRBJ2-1,CASSFDRGREQFF,TGTGCCAGCAGCTTCGACAGGGGGCGTGAGCAGTTCTTC